The 7 T cell receptor beta chains reported below all come from one sample, sequenced in a study of control samples from healthy donors and cancer patients. Profiling relied on immunoSEQ multiplex PCR, and the TCRdb table lists in-frame clones only, not all of them. In the table there are around 90,000 clones, about 83% of which are singletons. Material: blood. Receptors were obtained from a woman aged 40-49 years in good health.

V and J are TRBV6-1 and TRBJ1-4; tentatively, D is TRBD1 (5 bases). Looked up from germline, CDR1 is MNHNS and CDR2 is SASEGT. V was shortened by 2 bases and J by 5 bases, with 18 bases between the two germline ends. The CDR3 runs 17 residues. The CDR3: CASSEFKSGQANEKLFF. CDR3 DNA sequence: TGTGCCAGCAGTGAATTCAAATCAGGGCAGGCGAATGAAAAACTGTTTTTT.

The chain uses TRBV18 and TRBJ2-3; D not resolved. Trimming shortened V by 2 bases and J by 0 bases, and 15 bases separated the two germline ends. CDR1 and CDR2 (germline): KGHSH, LQKENI. This CDR3 is 17 amino acids long. The CDR3 loop is CASSPSRQSTSTDTQYF. CDR3 nucleotides: TGTGCCAGCTCACCAAGTCGGCAGTCCACTAGCACAGATACGCAGTATTTT.

The rearrangement links TRBV10-3 to TRBJ1-2, with TRBD1 matching over 11 bases. CDR1 ENHRY and CDR2 SYGVKD come from the germline V gene. Trimming took 10 bases from V and 3 from J; bases not matched to a gene: 1. This CDR3 comprises 12 residues. CDR3 amino acids: CATGQGDYGYTF. Written as DNA, the CDR3 is TGTGCCACGGGACAGGGGGACTATGGCTACACCTTC.

The gene calls are TRBV4-3 and TRBJ1-5; D ambiguous. The length of the CDR3 is 13 residues. Germline loops: CDR1 LGHNA, CDR2 YSLEER. The germline V and J ends were trimmed by 3 bases and 15 bases, with 18 bases remaining between them. The CDR3 bases are TGCGCCAGCAGCCATGACCGAGTCGGTCCTCGGCATTTT. Its protein is CASSHDRVGPRHF.

The chain has TRBV3-1 (or the pseudogene TRBV3-2) and TRBJ2-1, with 13 bases matching TRBD2. V dropped 0 bases and J dropped 12; count of bases not matched to a gene: 8. This CDR3 has 16 residues. Germline-derived CDR1 and CDR2 are LGHDT and YNNKEL (reference sequence). The CDR3 spells CASSQEAGTSGAAQFF. CDR3 bases: TGTGCCAGCAGCCAAGAGGCCGGGACTAGCGGGGCGGCGCAGTTCTTC.

V usage is TRBV15 and J usage is TRBJ2-2; D gene ambiguous. CDR1 LNHNV and CDR2 YYDKDF come from the germline V gene (reference sequence). This CDR3 is 14 amino acids long. V was cut by 11 bases and J by 3 bases, with 16 bases left in between. The CDR3 region is CAPMKRVHTGELFF. In DNA, the CDR3 is TGTGCCCCCATGAAACGGGTCCACACCGGGGAGCTGTTTTTT.

CDR3 loop: CASSLDLEQYF. CDR3 sequence (DNA): TGTGCCAGCAGCTTAGATCTCGAGCAGTACTTC. The chain carries TRBV5-6 and TRBJ2-7; D is undetermined. V was trimmed by 2 bases and J by 6 bases, leaving 6 bases between them. CDR3 length equals 11 residues. The germline V gene has CDR1 SGHDT and CDR2 YYEEEE.